This TCR beta chain was retrieved from a study of beta chain features in type 1 diabetes. Study-wide points: Within each of all four CD4+ subsets, Type 1 diabetes patients had TCRB CDR3s that were moderately but significantly shorter.

CDR3 length: 13 amino acids. CDR1 and CDR2 (germline): SNHLY, FYNNEI. V lost 8 bases to trimming and J lost 4 bases; unmatched junction nucleotides: 4. The sequenced template was cDNA made from the entire isolated RNA. The data were produced by immunoSEQ multiplex PCR, yet TCRdb's version contains in-frame clones alone and is incomplete. The sample includes approximately 600,000 clones, around 12% of them seen just once. The sample holds a few counts of this clone. The antigen remains undetermined. Sorting produced populations that all topped 98% purity. The chain uses TRBV2 and TRBJ2-3; 9 bases match TRBD1. Input material: naive CD4+ T cells from blood. The TCR originated in a man aged 25 to 40 with type 1 diabetes. This chain's CDR3 is CASGGQGPDTQYF. The CDR3 nucleotides are TGTGCCAGCGGTGGACAGGGGCCAGATACGCAGTATTTT.